The present TCR beta chain was sequenced within a study of T-cell memory formation after mild COVID-19. Study-wide results and caveats: Those CD4+ clones that contracted were mainly in CM and EM (CD8+ ones in EMRA). Confirmation of SARS-CoV-2 specificity was lacking for second-wave clones peaking day 37. Clones contracting over day 15 to 85 were CD4/CD8 balanced, with later expanders leaning CD4+.

Trimming took 6 bases from V and 0 from J, leaving 7 bases between them. The CDR3 totals 13 residues. From the 5' RACE reads, TCRdb called clonotypes with MiXCR, one entry per CDR3 protein. The sample records 120,000 to 150,000 distinct CDR3 sequences, 6% to 7% being singletons. This clonotype was observed at least ten times. What it recognizes is unknown. This receptor was identified in an adult woman who had mild COVID-19 (a few samples of this study predate the infection). Cell type and time point are not known. This chain joins TRBV12-3 or TRBV12-4 and TRBJ2-3, with D possibly matching TRBD1 (5 bases). Source material: PBMCs or a T cell subset sorted from them (not recorded which). In DNA form, the CDR3 reads TGTGCCAGCAGGCCAGGGAGCACAGATACGCAGTATTTT. Translating it yields CASRPGSTDTQYF.